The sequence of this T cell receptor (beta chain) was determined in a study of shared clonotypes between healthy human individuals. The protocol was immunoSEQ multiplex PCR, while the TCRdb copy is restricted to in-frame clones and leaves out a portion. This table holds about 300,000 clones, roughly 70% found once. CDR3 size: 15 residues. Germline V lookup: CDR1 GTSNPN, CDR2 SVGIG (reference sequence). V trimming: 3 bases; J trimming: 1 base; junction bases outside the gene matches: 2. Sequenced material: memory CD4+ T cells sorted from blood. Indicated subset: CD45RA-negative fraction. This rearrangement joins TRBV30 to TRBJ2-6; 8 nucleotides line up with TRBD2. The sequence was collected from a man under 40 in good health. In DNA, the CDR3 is TGTGCCTGGAGCGGGAGGGAGTCTGGGGCCAACGTCCTGACTTTC. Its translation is CAWSGRESGANVLTF. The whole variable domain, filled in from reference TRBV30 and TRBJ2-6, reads SQTIHQWPATLVQPVGSPLSLECTVEGTSNPNLYWYRQAAGRGLQLLFYSVGIGQISSEVPQNLSASRPQDRQFILSSKKLLLSDSGFYLCAWSGRESGANVLTFGAGSRLTVL.